These 28 T cell receptor beta chains were all obtained from the same sample, sequenced in a study of T cells in Graves' hyperthyroidism and ophthalmopathy. The CDR3 regions of TCR beta were amplified from RNA transcripts. An initial round of RT-PCR targeting the TCR CDR3 relied on the HTBI primer set. TCRdb used MiXCR to reprocess the multiplex PCR reads, holding one entry per CDR3 protein. This table holds some 320,000 distinct CDR3 sequences, approximately 14% found once. Input material: blood. Source of these receptors: a woman in her forties with Graves' ophthalmopathy.

The J gene is TRBJ2-4, the V gene TRBV7-9, with 8 nucleotides matching TRBD2. Per the germline V gene, CDR1 is SEHNR and CDR2 is FQNEAQ (reference sequence). This CDR3 contains 16 residues. Germline trimming cut 6 bases from V and 0 bases from J; bases unmatched to any gene: 7. The CDR3 loop reads CASRQSGRGAKNIQYF. CDR3 nucleotides: TGTGCCAGCAGACAAAGCGGGAGAGGAGCCAAAAACATTCAGTACTTC.

The V call is TRBV11-3, the J call TRBJ1-2; 7 nucleotides match TRBD1. Trimming removed 0 bases from V and 8 bases from J; junction bases left unmatched: 12. The CDR3 has 16 amino acids. CDR1 is SGHNT, CDR2 YENEEA, per germline. Written as DNA, the CDR3 is TGTGCCAGCAGCTTAGATTTAGCAGGGGGACTCCACGGCTACACCTTC. Translating gives CASSLDLAGGLHGYTF.

This clonotype was detected many times. This chain connects TRBV13 to TRBJ1-6; D is perhaps TRBD1 (5 bases). The CDR3 totals 14 residues. Trimming left V 5 bases short and J 10 bases short, with 15 bases between. CDR1 PRHDT and CDR2 FYEKMQ come from the germline V gene (reference sequence). CDR3 in amino acids: CASSVGLRGSPLHF. As DNA, the CDR3 is TGTGCCAGCAGCGTCGGACTCCGGGGGTCACCCCTCCACTTT.

The V and J genes are TRBV9 and TRBJ1-2, with 7 bases matching TRBD1. CDR1 is SGDLS and CDR2 is YYNGEE in the germline V gene. The ends lost 2 bases at V and 3 bases at J; junction bases unmatched: 4. The CDR3 extends over 14 amino acids. The CDR3 loop is CASSVGTEYYGYTF. The CDR3 region has the DNA TGTGCCAGCAGCGTCGGGACAGAATACTATGGCTACACCTTC.

The V call is TRBV29-1, the J call TRBJ2-7; TRBD2 matches at 10 bases. The V and J ends lost 4 bases and 2 bases, in that order; junction bases with no gene match: 2. Germline loops: CDR1 SQVTM, CDR2 ANQGSEA. This CDR3 comprises 13 residues. In nucleotides, the CDR3 is TGCAGCGTTGGAGCGGGAGGGCCCTACGAGCAGTACTTC. It specifies CSVGAGGPYEQYF.

This clonotype turned up a few times. The J gene is TRBJ2-7, the V gene TRBV18; 7 positions match TRBD1. This CDR3 contains 13 residues. Germline CDR1 and CDR2: KGHSH and LQKENI. Trimming removed 4 bases from V and 7 bases from J; junction bases left unmatched: 7. CDR3 nucleotide sequence: TGTGCCAGCTCACTCGACAGGGAGAATGAGCAGTACTTC. It specifies CASSLDRENEQYF.

Points on this clonotype: Just one base apart from a much larger clone, this may be a read error. The chain combines TRBV24-1 with TRBJ2-5; TRBD1 aligns across 7 bases. From germline, CDR1 is KGHDR and CDR2 SFDVKD. V lost 5 bases and J lost 0; bases outside the gene matches: 5. The CDR3 spans 15 residues. CDR3 in amino acids: CATSATDRDQETQYF. The CDR3 DNA reads as TGTGCCACCAGTGCGACCGACAGGGACCAAGAGACCCAGTACTTC.

The sample holds a few counts of this clonotype. The chain recombines TRBV2 with TRBJ2-1; D remains ambiguous. Germline CDR1 SNHLY, CDR2 FYNNEI. The CDR3 runs 15 residues. V was cut by 2 bases and J by 7 bases, with 15 bases left in between. CDR3 coding DNA: TGTGCCAGCAGTGAATTCCAGAGTTTGTCTAATGAGCAGTTCTTC. This encodes CASSEFQSLSNEQFF. The full variable domain, completed using reference TRBV2 and TRBJ2-1, is EPEVTQTPSHQVTQMGQEVILRCVPISNHLYFYWYRQILGQKVEFLVSFYNNEISEKSEIFDDQFSVERPDGSNFTLKIRSTKLEDSAMYFCASSEFQSLSNEQFFGPGTRLTVL.

The J gene is TRBJ2-2, the V gene TRBV6-1; no clear D. The CDR3 loop spans 14 amino acids. Trimming left V 6 bases short and J 6 bases short, with 14 bases between. Germline lookup yields CDR1 MNHNS and CDR2 SASEGT. CDR3 coding DNA: TGTGCCAGCAGATCCATAGGGTGGTCCGGGGAGCTGTTTTTT. Protein product: CASRSIGWSGELFF.

Regarding this clonotype: This may be a read error: a much more frequent sequence differs by one nucleotide. The gene calls are TRBV2 and TRBJ2-3; D is tentatively TRBD1 or TRBD2 (6 bases each). This CDR3 is built from 14 residues. Germline V gene lookup returns CDR1 SNHLY and CDR2 FYNNEI. V was shortened by 5 bases and J by 4 bases, with 13 bases between the two germline ends. CDR3 bases: TGTGCCAGCAGTAGGGGGGAGACCCCAGATACGCAGTATTTT. This translates into CASSRGETPDTQYF. Together with reference TRBV2 and TRBJ2-3, the CDR3 gives the full variable domain: EPEVTQTPSHQVTQMGQEVILRCVPISNHLYFYWYRQILGQKVEFLVSFYNNEISEKSEIFDDQFSVERPDGSNFTLKIRSTKLEDSAMYFCASSRGETPDTQYFGPGTRLTVL.

This clonotype was seen a few times. V usage is TRBV2 and J usage is TRBJ2-2, with a possible D match to TRBD1 (6 bases). Germline V gives CDR1 SNHLY, CDR2 FYNNEI. Trimming took off 5 bases at V and 2 bases at J, with 15 bases between the two ends. The CDR3 loop spans 16 amino acids. The CDR3 bases are TGTGCCAGCAGTAGCCTGAGGGGGTCAAACACCGGGGAGCTGTTTTTT. Translation gives CASSSLRGSNTGELFF. The full variable domain, completed using reference TRBV2 and TRBJ2-2, is EPEVTQTPSHQVTQMGQEVILRCVPISNHLYFYWYRQILGQKVEFLVSFYNNEISEKSEIFDDQFSVERPDGSNFTLKIRSTKLEDSAMYFCASSSLRGSNTGELFFGEGSRLTVL.

This clonotype was seen at least ten times. The chain uses TRBV7-9 and TRBJ2-1, with 8 bases fitting TRBD2. J was trimmed by 7 bases and V by 2 bases; bases with no gene match: 7. Germline lookup yields CDR1 SEHNR and CDR2 FQNEAQ (reference sequence). The CDR3 has 15 residues. CDR3 in amino acids: CASSLTPGGANEQFF. For the CDR3, the DNA is TGTGCCAGCAGCTTAACCCCCGGGGGGGCGAATGAGCAGTTCTTC.

This clonotype appeared many times. The J gene is TRBJ2-1, the V gene TRBV29-1; D may match TRBD1 or TRBD2 (5 bases each). The germline V and J ends were trimmed by 7 bases and 4 bases, with 14 bases remaining between them. CDR1 is SQVTM and CDR2 is ANQGSEA in the germline V gene. The CDR3 loop spans 13 amino acids. CDR3 protein: CSGLRDGYNEQFF. CDR3 in DNA: TGCAGCGGCCTACGGGACGGTTACAATGAGCAGTTCTTC.

This clonotype was detected many times. This chain connects TRBV20-1 to TRBJ1-2; D gene unclear. This CDR3 has 12 amino acids. Trimming pared 6 bases from V and 2 bases from J, leaving 10 bases between. Per the germline V gene, CDR1 is DFQATT and CDR2 is SNEGSKA (reference sequence). Written as DNA, the CDR3 is TGCAGTGCCTCGGAGCAGAACTATGGCTACACCTTC. Residues: CSASEQNYGYTF.

This clonotype has a handful of counts. The gene calls are TRBV4-1 and TRBJ1-5; D is unclear. The CDR3 is 15 amino acids. With 0 bases removed from V and 4 bases from J, the gap between germline ends came to 10 bases. Germline V CDR1 and CDR2: MGHRA, YSYEKL. The CDR3 reads CASSQDQNRNQPQHF. In DNA, the CDR3 is TGCGCCAGCAGCCAAGATCAGAACAGAAATCAGCCCCAGCATTTT.

This clonotype was recorded many times. The chain combines TRBV6-2 or TRBV6-3 with TRBJ1-4, with no clear D. V lost 6 bases and J 12 bases, leaving 20 bases between the germline ends. CDR1 and CDR2 from the germline V gene are MNHEY and SVGEGT. This CDR3 comprises 14 residues. The CDR3 sequence is CASSRTRNSLELFF. The CDR3 bases are TGTGCCAGCAGCCGGACCAGAAATTCGCTAGAACTGTTTTTT.

This clonotype was recorded many times. The chain joins TRBV7-8 to TRBJ2-7; 8 bases align to TRBD1. V shed 3 bases, J shed 2 bases, and the junction held 6 bases outside the gene matches. The germline CDR1 and CDR2 sequences are SGHVS and FQNEAQ. The CDR3 is 15 amino acids. CDR3 amino acids: CASSFRTGHPYEQYF. In DNA form, the CDR3 reads TGTGCCAGCAGCTTTCGGACAGGGCATCCCTACGAGCAGTACTTC.

The chain employs TRBV9 and TRBJ1-2; D is uncertain. The CDR3 covers 16 residues. V shed 3 bases and J shed 3 bases, with 18 bases lying between them. Germline V gives CDR1 SGDLS, CDR2 YYNGEE. In DNA, the CDR3 is TGTGCCAGCAGCGCTCGGGTTGTCTACCCCGACTATGGCTACACCTTC. Encoded protein: CASSARVVYPDYGYTF.

The chain has TRBV3-1 and TRBJ2-1, with D tentatively TRBD2 (7 bases). The V end lost 4 bases, the J end lost 5 bases, and 24 bases lay between the germline ends. CDR3 length: 18 amino acids. Looked up from germline, CDR1 is LGHDT and CDR2 is YNNKEL (reference sequence). The CDR3 DNA is TGTGCCAGCAGCCCAAGGGGGAGGGGAACAACGATGGACAATGAGCAGTTCTTC. This gives the protein CASSPRGRGTTMDNEQFF.

This clonotype was observed many times. CDR3 amino acids: CASSIESTRGNYGYTF. For the CDR3, the DNA is TGTGCCAGTAGTATAGAGTCTACCAGGGGCAACTATGGCTACACCTTC. The chain is built from TRBV19 and TRBJ1-2; D perhaps matches TRBD1 (6 bases). The ends were cut back, 0 bases at V and 2 bases at J, with 13 bases in the middle. This CDR3 spans 16 amino acids. The V gene's germline CDR1 is LNHDA and CDR2 SQIVND (reference sequence). The full variable domain, completed using reference TRBV19 and TRBJ1-2, is DGGITQSPKYLFRKEGQNVTLSCEQNLNHDAMYWYRQDPGQGLRLIYYSQIVNDFQKGDIAEGYSVSREKKESFPLTVTSAQKNPTAFYLCASSIESTRGNYGYTFGSGTRLTVV.

The sample holds a few counts of this clonotype. Just one base apart from a much larger clone, this may be a read error. CDR3 residues: CASSLLLAGVYNEQLF. The CDR3 DNA reads TGTGCCAGCAGTTTACTATTAGCGGGAGTTTACAATGAGCAGCTCTTC. The chain combines TRBV27 with TRBJ2-1; TRBD2 matches 9 bases. Germline-derived CDR1 and CDR2 are MNHEY and SMNVEV (reference sequence). The CDR3 has 16 amino acids.

About this clonotype: Just one base apart from a much larger clone, this may be a read error. V usage is TRBV5-5 and J usage is TRBJ2-3; D remains ambiguous. The CDR3 length is 12 residues. Germline CDR1 and CDR2: SGHKS and YYEKEE (reference sequence). V lost 7 bases and J lost 0, with 6 bases in between. For the CDR3, the DNA is TGTGCCAGCGCAGAGAGCACAGATACGCAGTATTTT. It is translated as CASAESTDTQYF.

The chain employs TRBV19 and TRBJ2-5, with D possibly TRBD1 on 6 matching bases. Between the trimmed V and J ends, which lost 3 bases and 2 bases, there was a span of 10 bases. The CDR3 is 14 amino acids. Per germline, CDR1 LNHDA and CDR2 SQIVND (reference sequence). CDR3 DNA sequence: TGTGCCAGTAGTATCAGGGGATCGCAAGAGACCCAGTACTTC. Its translation: CASSIRGSQETQYF. Full variable domain (outside the CDR3, taken from reference TRBV19 and TRBJ2-5): DGGITQSPKYLFRKEGQNVTLSCEQNLNHDAMYWYRQDPGQGLRLIYYSQIVNDFQKGDIAEGYSVSREKKESFPLTVTSAQKNPTAFYLCASSIRGSQETQYFGPGTRLLVL.

This clonotype has more than one count but fewer than ten. The chain is built from TRBV12-3 or TRBV12-4 and TRBJ2-1; 7 nucleotides match TRBD1. V shed 6 bases, J shed 7 bases, and the junction held 9 bases outside the gene matches. The CDR3 extends over 14 amino acids. The CDR3 region is CASRKGTALNEQFF. CDR3 sequence (DNA): TGTGCCAGCAGGAAGGGGACAGCCCTGAATGAGCAGTTCTTC.

As for this clonotype: One end of the junction varies from germline; a read error may be responsible. V gene TRBV5-6 combines with J gene TRBJ1-1; tentative D call: TRBD1 (6 bases). Germline CDR1 SGHDT, CDR2 YYEEEE. This CDR3 comprises 15 residues. For the CDR3, the DNA is TGTGCCAGCAGCTTGAATTCACTCCGGGACACTAAAGCTTTCTTT. It specifies CASSLNSLRDTKAFF. The full variable domain, with the rest looked up from reference TRBV5-6 and TRBJ1-1, is DAGVTQSPTHLIKTRGQQVTLRCSPKSGHDTVSWYQQALGQGPQFIFQYYEEEERQRGNFPDRFSGHQFPNYSSELNVNALLLGDSALYLCASSLNSLRDTKAFFGQGTRLTVV.

In its sample, this clonotype was seen many times. The chain employs TRBV7-8 and TRBJ1-2; D not resolved. CDR1 and CDR2 from the germline V gene are SGHVS and FQNEAQ. The CDR3 is made up of 13 amino acids. Trimming removed 3 bases at V and 3 bases at J, with 8 bases between. CDR3 sequence: CASSFRPDYGYTF. As DNA, the CDR3 is TGTGCCAGCAGCTTTAGACCGGACTATGGCTACACCTTC. The complete variable domain, with remaining parts taken from reference TRBV7-8 and TRBJ1-2, reads GAGVSQSPRYKVAKRGQDVALRCDPISGHVSLFWYQQALGQGPEFLTYFQNEAQLDKSGLPSDRFFAERPEGSVSTLKIQRTQQEDSAVYLCASSFRPDYGYTFGSGTRLTVV.

This rearrangement joins TRBV4-1 to TRBJ1-1; 9 bases are shared with TRBD1. In germline, CDR1 is MGHRA, CDR2 YSYEKL. The CDR3 is 16 amino acids. The V segment lost 5 bases and the J segment 6 bases; nucleotides outside the gene matches: 13. The CDR3 sequence is CASSEGTGIGSAEAFF. Here the CDR3 DNA reads TGCGCCAGCAGCGAGGGGACAGGGATAGGGTCGGCTGAAGCTTTCTTT.

This clonotype was detected ten times or more. This chain uses TRBV3-1 with TRBJ2-7, with D perhaps matching TRBD1 (6 bases). The CDR3 contains 13 residues. Germline loops: CDR1 LGHDT, CDR2 YNNKEL (reference sequence). Trimming removed 3 bases at V and 3 bases at J, with 9 bases between. The DNA for the CDR3 is TGTGCCAGCAGCCAGGACAGCCTCTACGAGCAGTACTTC. The encoded protein is CASSQDSLYEQYF.